This T cell receptor (beta chain) was obtained from a study of shared clonotypes between healthy human individuals. Study details: CD4 naive and CD4 memory each took three plates per donor, while CD8 naive took two and CD8 memory one. Overall study results and limits: Compared with memory subsets, naive subsets generally had larger estimated richness.

For each subset, genomic DNA was distributed in equal portions over several immunoSEQ plates. TCRdb's table, derived via immunoSEQ multiplex PCR, lists solely in-frame clones and lacks some. Found here are millions of clones, roughly nine tenths of them singletons; the top ten hold about 0.13%. Notes on this clone: The antigen remains undetermined.

The V end lost 5 bases, the J end lost 8 bases, and 19 bases lay between the germline ends. Germline V gene data show CDR1 as SGHTA and CDR2 as FQGNSA. CDR3 length: 15 amino acids. Sequenced input: naive CD4+ T cells sorted from blood. Subset described: CD45RA+ positively selected. V gene TRBV7-2 combines with J gene TRBJ2-1; a possible D gene is TRBD2 (7 bases). The sequence came from a man aged 18 to 30 in good health. The CDR3 nucleotides read TGTGCCAGCAGCCTGGGGGGCGGGAGAGTCGATGAGCAGTTCTTC. This translates into CASSLGGGRVDEQFF.